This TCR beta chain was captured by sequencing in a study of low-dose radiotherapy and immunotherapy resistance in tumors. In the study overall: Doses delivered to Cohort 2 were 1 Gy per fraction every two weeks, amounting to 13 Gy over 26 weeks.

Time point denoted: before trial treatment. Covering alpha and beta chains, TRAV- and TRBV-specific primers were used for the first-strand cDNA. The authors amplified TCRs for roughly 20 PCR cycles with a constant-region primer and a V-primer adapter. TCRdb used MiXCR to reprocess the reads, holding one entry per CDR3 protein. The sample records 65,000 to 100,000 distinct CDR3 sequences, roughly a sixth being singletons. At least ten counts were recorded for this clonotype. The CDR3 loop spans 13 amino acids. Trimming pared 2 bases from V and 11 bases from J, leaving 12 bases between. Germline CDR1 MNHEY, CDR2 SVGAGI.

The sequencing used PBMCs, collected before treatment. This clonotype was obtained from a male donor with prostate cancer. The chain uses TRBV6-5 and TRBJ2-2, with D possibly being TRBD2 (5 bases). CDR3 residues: CASSYGSTGELFF. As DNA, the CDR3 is TGTGCCAGCAGTTACGGGTCGACGGGAGAGCTGTTTTTT.